This T cell receptor beta chain was recorded in a study of blood T cell repertoires in COVID-19 (dated by TCRdb to the early 2020s). Background on the whole study: Samples covering the acute and convalescent phases of COVID-19 were provided by collaborators in the United States, Italy and Spain. Samples were obtained from the ongoing ImmuneRACE study (first 160 participants) and from 1,254 subjects provided by 6 global collaborators. The repertoires were made available in a free public database intended to serve as a resource for research on the immune response to SARS-CoV-2. Sample metadata almost always included a de-identified subject ID, COVID-19 status, age in years and sex. The material from the prospective study consisted of cDNA or gDNA derived from T cells, B-cell-depleted T cells, or PBMCs. Subjects who had been exposed to COVID-19, were actively infected with it, or had recovered from it provided the deeply sampled blood TCRbeta repertoires that made up the dataset. Where HLA class I and class II types were available, the types were taken from metadata supplied by the sample provider, not from assay-based typing.

Study-wide conclusions, independent of this receptor: Clinical and demographic metadata were provided uncurated, with the amount varying by source and participant.

TCRbeta CDR3 regions were amplified from genomic DNA by means of the immunoSEQ Assay, a bias-controlled multiplex PCR. On the study's bioinformatics: The number of nucleated cells in each sample was estimated from the amplification of reference gene primers within the assay. Sequence reads were collapsed and filtered to measure the absolute abundance of every unique TCRbeta CDR3 rearrangement. For each sample, productive Simpson clonality was calculated as the square root of Simpson's diversity index over productive rearrangements. TCRdb provides this immuneACCESS table in a form limited to in-frame rearrangements. Some clones are lacking; in checked studies, under half of them reflect an unresolved V gene, and why the rest are absent is not known. That table is the source of V, J and clone size, and D and trimming were worked out from the DNA. A total of 60,000 to 75,000 clones appear in this sample, about 90% of them only once. The ten most abundant clones make up 4.5% to 5.5% of the sample.

Including cysteine and phenylalanine, the CDR3 has 15 amino acids. The CDR3 DNA has 45 bases and is translated from base 1. CDR1 is given as SGHVS and CDR2 as FQNEAQ, both from the germline V gene. V has 3 bases trimmed and J has 5 bases trimmed; junction bases matching no gene number 3. Each collaborating institution followed its own protocols to collect whole blood in K2EDTA tubes. For TCRbeta analysis, collaborators shipped samples in one of three forms: frozen whole blood, isolated PBMCs, or DNA extracted from either of those sample types. This clone has a single count. Its antigen specificity is not known. No quality values exist for individual bases; no much larger clone is one base distant.

The sequencing input was peripheral blood. This clonotype was sampled from a human donor in a cohort sampled during active COVID-19. The chain is encoded by TRBV7-8 joined to TRBJ1-5, and 11 bases in between align with TRBD1. The DNA sequence is given as TGTGCCAGCAGCTTGGGGGGACAGGGGGATCAGCCCCAGCATTTT. Its coded protein is CASSLGGQGDQPQHF.